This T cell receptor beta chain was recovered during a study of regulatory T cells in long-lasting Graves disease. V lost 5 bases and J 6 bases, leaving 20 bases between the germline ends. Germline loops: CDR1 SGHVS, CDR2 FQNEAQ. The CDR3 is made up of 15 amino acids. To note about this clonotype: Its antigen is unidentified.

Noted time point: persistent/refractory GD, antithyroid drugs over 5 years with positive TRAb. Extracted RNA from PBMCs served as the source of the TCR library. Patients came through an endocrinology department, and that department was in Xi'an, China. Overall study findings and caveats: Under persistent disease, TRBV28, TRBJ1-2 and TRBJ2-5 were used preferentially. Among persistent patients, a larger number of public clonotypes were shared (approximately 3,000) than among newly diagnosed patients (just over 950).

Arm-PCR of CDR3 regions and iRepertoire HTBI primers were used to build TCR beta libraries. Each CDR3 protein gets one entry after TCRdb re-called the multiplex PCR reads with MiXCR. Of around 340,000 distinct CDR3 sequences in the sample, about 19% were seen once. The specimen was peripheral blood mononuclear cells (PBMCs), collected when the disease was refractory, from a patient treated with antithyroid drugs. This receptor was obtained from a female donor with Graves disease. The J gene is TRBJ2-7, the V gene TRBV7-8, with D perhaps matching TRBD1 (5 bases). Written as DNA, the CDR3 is TGTGCCAGCAGCCCTCCCTTCAGTGGAAGGGGCGAGCAGTACTTC. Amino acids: CASSPPFSGRGEQYF.